A few counts support the clone carrying this T cell receptor (beta chain). The antigen remains undetermined. Ophthalmopathy patients showed a Clinical Activity Score of at least 3, NOSPECS grade of at least 4 and duration under 3 months. Patients having uncontrolled infection, another autoimmune disease, pregnancy or lactation were not included. The data are from a study of T cells in Graves' hyperthyroidism and ophthalmopathy. Points from the study as a whole: For ophthalmopathy, model prediction preceded onset by a median approximately 6 months. Patients with ophthalmopathy were separated from those with stable hyperthyroidism by a 13 V-J model.

TCR beta CDR3 region amplification was performed from RNA transcripts. Primed by the HTBI set, a first-round RT-PCR was run on the TCR CDR3. Via MiXCR, TCRdb re-called the multiplex PCR reads, giving one row per CDR3 protein. The sample shows over 400,000 distinct CDR3 sequences, about 20% of them seen only once. Trimming removed 8 bases from V and 0 bases from J, with 12 bases in between. CDR3 length: 14 residues. Germline V gene lookup returns CDR1 MDHEN and CDR2 SYDVKM. The sequenced material came from blood. The rearrangement links TRBV28 to TRBJ2-3, with TRBD2 as a possible D gene (6 bases). The origin of this receptor is a woman aged 70-85 years with Graves' ophthalmopathy. This CDR3 reads CASRGWVSTDTQYF. CDR3 DNA: TGTGCCAGCCGGGGGTGGGTCAGCACAGATACGCAGTATTTT.